This T cell receptor (beta chain) originates from a study of coeliac disease. Overall study context: Coeliac patients had active, refractory type I, or gluten-free-diet-controlled disease.

TCRdb's table, derived via immunoSEQ multiplex PCR, lists solely in-frame clones and lacks some. The table has 6,000 to 8,000 clones, 70% to 80% seen once; the top ten hold over 5%. The CDR3 loop spans 16 amino acids. The V segment lost 4 bases and the J segment 2 bases; nucleotides outside the gene matches: 3. Germline V gene lookup returns CDR1 SEHNR and CDR2 FQNEAQ (reference sequence). Study outcomes and limitations: According to the authors, this method cannot detect gliadin-specific T cells in an unbiased way. Cross-contamination between intraepithelial and lamina propria cells was possible. Known gliadin-specific TRB sequences: about 50% of the 18 coeliac samples, only 1 of 6 controls.

To note about this clone: The antigen is not known.

Sequencing was performed on lamina propria lymphocytes from the gut. The chain couples TRBV7-9 to TRBJ2-2; 11 bases agree with TRBD1. The source of this sequence is a man under 40 with celiac disease. The chain's CDR3 is CASSWGTGGNTGELFF. The CDR3 bases are TGTGCCAGCAGCTGGGGGACAGGGGGTAACACCGGGGAGCTGTTTTTT. Supplemented by reference TRBV7-9 and TRBJ2-2, the full variable domain reads DTGVSQNPRHKITKRGQNVTFRCDPISEHNRLYWYRQTLGQGPEFLTYFQNEAQLEKSRLLSDRFSAERPKGSFSTLEIQRTEQGDSAMYLCASSWGTGGNTGELFFGEGSRLTVL.